This T cell receptor (beta chain) was recorded in a study of blood T cell repertoires in COVID-19. Sequencing was performed with immunoSEQ multiplex PCR; in TCRdb, only in-frame clones are kept and a portion is missing. The table has about 120,000 clones, approximately 83% seen once; the top ten hold 11%. Per the germline V gene, CDR1 is KGHSH and CDR2 is LQKENI. The ends lost 4 bases at V and 0 bases at J; junction bases unmatched: 6. The CDR3 totals 16 residues. V usage is TRBV18 and J usage is TRBJ1-5; 7 bases are shared with TRBD1. The sequenced sample was peripheral blood. This TCR derives from a man of 80 years or more with acute or convalescent COVID-19. The CDR3 reads CASSQGQPDSNQPQHF. CDR3 coding DNA: TGTGCCAGCTCACAGGGACAGCCGGATAGCAATCAGCCCCAGCATTTT.